The entry below gives a single T cell receptor (beta chain) sequence along with its context. The antigen is undetermined. This sample was taken from a study of regulatory T cells in long-lasting Graves disease. Study-wide results and limits: Persistent patients shared more public clonotypes (around 3,000) than new patients (nearly 1,000). A reduction in accuracy may have resulted from the small sample size.

Indicated time point: newly diagnosed GD, antithyroid drugs for less than 3 months. Construction of the TCR library relied on RNA isolated from PBMCs. The V and J ends lost 9 bases and 3 bases respectively, with 9 bases between them. The germline V gene has CDR1 MNHEY and CDR2 SMNVEV (reference sequence). CDR3 size: 11 residues. Arm-PCR of CDR3 regions and iRepertoire HTBI primers were the basis on which TCR beta libraries were built. TCRdb ran MiXCR on the multiplex PCR reads and lists one entry per CDR3 protein. The sample has some 400,000 distinct CDR3 sequences; about 15% are singletons. These data were also reused for a study on T cells in Graves' hyperthyroidism and ophthalmopathy. That work adds: Stable Graves' hyperthyroidism meant no ophthalmopathy progression within 18 months. The HTBI set primed first-round TCR CDR3 RT-PCR.

The clonotype was recovered from a woman under 40 with Graves disease. This sequence joins TRBV27 and TRBJ2-7; D is unresolved. The source material was peripheral blood mononuclear cells (PBMCs), sampled at new diagnosis, from a patient treated with antithyroid drugs. DNA of the CDR3: TGTGCCAGTGGCCGGAACTACGAGCAGTACTTC. It encodes CASGRNYEQYF.